What follows are 14 T cell receptor beta chains derived from one specimen sequenced in a study of CD8 T cells in Susac syndrome. Reverse transcription used roughly 0.45 to 1 ug RNA and random hexamers. TCRdb analysed the immunoSEQ multiplex PCR reads with MiXCR anew, one entry per CDR3 protein. The table records 100,000 to 150,000 distinct CDR3 sequences, just under 95% of them present only once. Sequenced input: CD4+ T cells from PBMCs. The origin of the receptors is a human donor in good health.

The genes are TRBV3-1 and TRBJ2-1; weak D call: TRBD2 (5 bases). Germline CDR1 and CDR2: LGHDT and YNNKEL (reference sequence). The V and J ends lost 3 bases and 14 bases respectively, with 17 bases between them. The CDR3 runs to 13 residues. The CDR3 reads CASSHKAHDYEFF. The CDR3 DNA reads as TGTGCCAGCAGCCATAAGGCCCACGACTACGAGTTCTTC.

The chain links TRBV10-3 to TRBJ2-2; 8 bases match TRBD2. The CDR3 totals 16 residues. J was trimmed by 3 bases and V by 3 bases; bases with no gene match: 6. Germline V CDR1 and CDR2: ENHRY, SYGVKD. CDR3 amino acids: CAISDAAGVYTGELFF. In DNA form, the CDR3 reads TGTGCCATCAGTGACGCAGCGGGAGTTTACACCGGGGAGCTGTTTTTT.

V is TRBV3-1 and J is TRBJ2-1, with 11 nucleotides matching TRBD2. There are 17 residues in the CDR3. V shed 1 base and J 5 bases; nucleotides not matched to a gene: 7. Germline V gene sequence: CDR1 LGHDT, CDR2 YNNKEL (reference sequence). The CDR3 is CASSQAPGLAGHNEQFF. CDR3 nucleotides: TGTGCCAGCAGCCAAGCCCCCGGACTAGCGGGCCACAATGAGCAGTTCTTC.

The V call is TRBV2, the J call TRBJ2-5, with TRBD1 identical over 7 bases. The germline V gene encodes CDR1 SNHLY and CDR2 FYNNEI. The CDR3 has 13 residues. The V gene end was trimmed by 5 bases and the J gene end by 2 bases; junction bases not matched to a gene: 2. The CDR3 loop reads CASSKGQQETQYF. CDR3 bases: TGTGCCAGCAGTAAGGGACAGCAAGAGACCCAGTACTTC.

The V and J genes are TRBV12-3 or TRBV12-4 and TRBJ1-1; no reliable D call. V gave up 3 bases and J gave up 5 bases, with 16 bases separating them. This CDR3 has 15 amino acids. The CDR3 DNA reads TGTGCCAGCAGTTTTGGTGTCTTAAGTACAACTGAAGCTTTCTTT. This translates into CASSFGVLSTTEAFF.

The rearrangement links TRBV7-2 to TRBJ1-1; D gene ambiguous. CDR3 size: 15 residues. V was pared by 1 base and J by 2 bases, with 11 bases between. Looked up from germline, CDR1 is SGHTA and CDR2 is FQGNSA. CDR3 sequence: CASSLVGGTNTEAFF. The CDR3 DNA reads TGTGCCAGCAGCTTAGTTGGCGGTACTAACACTGAAGCTTTCTTT.

CDR3 sequence (DNA): TGTGCCAGCATATTGGATAGCGTACCCTACAGGGAGCAGTTCTTC. This gives the protein CASILDSVPYREQFF. The rearrangement links TRBV2 to TRBJ2-1; D tentatively reads TRBD1 or TRBD2 (5 bases each). The germline CDR1 and CDR2 sequences are SNHLY and FYNNEI. The CDR3 contains 15 residues. V was cut by 7 bases and J by 10 bases, with 23 bases left in between.

V gene TRBV5-4 combines with J gene TRBJ2-7, with D perhaps matching TRBD2 (5 bases). Per the germline V gene, CDR1 is SGHNT and CDR2 is YYREEE (reference sequence). V was shortened by 7 bases and J by 0 bases, with 11 bases between the two germline ends. The CDR3 loop spans 13 amino acids. The CDR3 loop is CASGSAASYEQYF. CDR3 DNA: TGTGCCAGCGGGAGCGCGGCCTCCTACGAGCAGTACTTC.

The chain has TRBV20-1 and TRBJ1-2; D gene ambiguous. Looked up from germline, CDR1 is DFQATT and CDR2 is SNEGSKA (reference sequence). The CDR3 contains 13 residues. With 3 bases removed from V and 5 bases from J, the gap between germline ends came to 13 bases. The chain's CDR3 is CSASFQGRYGYTF. DNA of the CDR3: TGCAGTGCTAGTTTCCAAGGGCGGTATGGCTACACCTTC.

For the CDR3, the DNA is TGCAGTGCTAGCGGTACAGGCCGAAGCTCCTACGAGCAGTACTTC. Protein sequence: CSASGTGRSSYEQYF. V is TRBV20-1 and J is TRBJ2-7; a weak D match, TRBD1 (5 bases). Germline values: CDR1 DFQATT, CDR2 SNEGSKA (reference sequence). With 3 bases removed from V and 0 bases from J, the gap between germline ends came to 15 bases. This CDR3 comprises 15 residues.

The chain joins TRBV2 to TRBJ2-2; 12 nucleotides align to TRBD2. The germline gives CDR1 SNHLY, CDR2 FYNNEI. The CDR3 length is 15 residues. Trimming removed 6 bases from V and 7 bases from J; junction bases left unmatched: 6. As DNA, the CDR3 is TGTGCCAGCAGCCTAACTAGCGGGAGGAACGGGGAGCTGTTTTTT. Residues: CASSLTSGRNGELFF.

This sequence joins TRBV20-1 and TRBJ2-7; D ambiguous. Trimming removed 4 bases at V and 5 bases at J, with 18 bases between. This CDR3 spans 14 amino acids. CDR1 and CDR2 from the germline V gene are DFQATT and SNEGSKA (reference sequence). CDR3 nucleotide sequence: TGCAGTGCTAAGTTGGTCCGCGATAGGCACGAGCAGTACTTC. Its translation: CSAKLVRDRHEQYF.

The chain joins TRBV12-3 or TRBV12-4 to TRBJ2-7; D uncertain. The CDR3 extends over 11 amino acids. Deletions cut 3 bases from V and 6 bases from J, with 6 bases between. The CDR3 DNA reads as TGTGCCAGCAGTTTGAGCTCCGAGCAGTACTTC. Translating gives CASSLSSEQYF.

This chain joins TRBV5-1 and TRBJ1-1, with a possible D match to TRBD1 (6 bases). Germline V lookup: CDR1 SGHRS, CDR2 YFSETQ. This CDR3 comprises 14 residues. The V and J ends lost 0 bases and 5 bases respectively, with 11 bases between them. CDR3: CASSLGGARTEAFF. As DNA, the CDR3 is TGCGCCAGCAGCTTGGGGGGGGCGCGAACTGAAGCTTTCTTT.